The T cell receptor beta chain described here comes from a study of shared clonotypes between healthy human individuals. Study-level information: The cohort comprised a couple of women and a few men. Their ages spanned 18 to 49 years. Study findings and constraints: Though the depth was large, rarefaction showed that sorted-subset sequencing was incomplete.

CD4+ cells yielded CD45RA+ naive and CD45RA-negative memory subsets. A roughly 220 ng quantity of DNA, roughly 32,000 T cell genomes, went into the sorted-subset replicate PCRs. Libraries were prepared by immunoSEQ multiplex PCR; TCRdb keeps only in-frame clonotypes and omits some of them. This sample carries some 350,000 clones, about 74% of them seen once, and the ten largest clones take about 9.4%. Germline loops: CDR1 MRHNA, CDR2 SNTAGT. V was clipped by 6 bases and J by 3 bases, with 18 bases between them. The CDR3 contains 15 residues. Regarding this clone: Its antigen is unknown. Other DNA sequences of this sample code for an identical CDR3.

This clonotype was sampled from a man under 40 in good health. V gene TRBV6-4 combines with J gene TRBJ2-7; D could derive from TRBD1 or TRBD2 (5 bases each). Input material: memory CD4+ T cells sorted from blood. Documented subset: CD45RA-negative fraction. The DNA of the CDR3 is TGTGCCAGCAGCCTTGGAGCACTAGGGGTCTACGAGCAGTACTTC. This encodes CASSLGALGVYEQYF.